This record covers a single TCR beta chain. Its antigen specificity is not known. No base qualities exist here, and no much larger clone lies one base off it. Libraries were constructed by RT-PCR. TCRdb records Illumina HiSeq 2500 as the sequencer. TCRdb trimmed the raw reads at Q25, called clones with MiXCR and kept productive beta chains. Under each unique CDR3 protein, matching rows form one entry showing the most common genes and DNA. The sample data list 650,000 or so distinct CDR3 sequences, and 12% to 15% of these were observed just once. Of the sample, approximately 7.6% falls within the top ten clones. Based on the germline V gene, the CDR1 and CDR2 sequences are MNHEY and SVGEGT. V ends up 6 bases short and J 7 bases short, with an unmatched junction base count of 11. The CDR3, cysteine through phenylalanine, is 14 amino acids long. Only CDR3 DNA is held: 42 bases, read in frame from base 1.

The data stem from a study of response to subunit inactivated influenza vaccine (dated by TCRdb to the late 2010s). At the level of the whole study: Deep quantitative profiling of the T cell receptor repertoire was used in the study to follow responses to a trivalent subunit inactivated influenza vaccine.

Overall results and qualifications from the work: It was suggested by the authors that each seasonal influenza vaccination may recruit only a limited number of new T cells.

The rearrangement joined TRBV6-2 or TRBV6-3 to TRBJ2-7; the junction holds 8 bases that match TRBD1. Sample: PBMCs from blood, taken approximately 15 days before vaccination. The receptor comes from a middle-aged man who received an inactivated influenza vaccine. Donor details come from another sample of the same person, matched by shared clones. CDR3 loop: CASRQPGQDDEQYF. The bases read TGTGCCAGCAGGCAACCGGGACAGGACGATGAGCAGTACTTC.